This T cell receptor (beta chain) stems from a study of response to subunit inactivated influenza vaccine. A few counts support this clonotype. TCRdb re-analysed the RT-PCR reads in MiXCR, keeping a single row per CDR3 protein. The sample lists about 540,000 distinct CDR3 sequences, 20% to 25% seen once, with 2.5% to 3% in the top ten. The V gene's germline CDR1 is ENHRY and CDR2 SYGVKD. CDR3 length: 16 amino acids. Trimming shortened V by 8 bases and J by 4 bases, and 22 bases separated the two germline ends. These same records also appear under a second study, on T cells expressing NK-cell markers. From that second work: A 5'RACE template switching approach incorporating UMIs was used to make TCR beta cDNA. The CD3+CD56-NKG2C+ fraction of several donors was also led by these clonotypes.

The rearrangement joins TRBV10-3 to TRBJ2-3; perhaps TRBD1 as D (5 bases). This clonotype was obtained from a man aged 45-65 years who received an inactivated influenza vaccine. Sequencing used CD4+ T cells sorted from PBMCs, obtained 11 to 12 days after vaccination. CDR3 sequence reads: CAIVYQWDPGPDTQYF. Written as DNA, the CDR3 is TGTGCCATCGTTTATCAATGGGATCCAGGGCCAGATACGCAGTATTTT.